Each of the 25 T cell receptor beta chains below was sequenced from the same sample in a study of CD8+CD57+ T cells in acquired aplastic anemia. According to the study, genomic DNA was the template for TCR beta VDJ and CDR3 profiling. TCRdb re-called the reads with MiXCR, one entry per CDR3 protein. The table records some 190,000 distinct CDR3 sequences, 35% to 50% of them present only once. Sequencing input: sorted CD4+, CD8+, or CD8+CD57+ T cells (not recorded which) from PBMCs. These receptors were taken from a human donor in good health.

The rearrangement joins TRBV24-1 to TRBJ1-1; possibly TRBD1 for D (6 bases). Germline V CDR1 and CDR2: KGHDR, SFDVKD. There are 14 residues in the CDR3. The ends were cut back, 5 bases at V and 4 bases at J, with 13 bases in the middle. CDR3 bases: TGTGCCACCAGTGGTACAGGGAGTGGCACTGAAGCTTTCTTT. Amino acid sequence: CATSGTGSGTEAFF.

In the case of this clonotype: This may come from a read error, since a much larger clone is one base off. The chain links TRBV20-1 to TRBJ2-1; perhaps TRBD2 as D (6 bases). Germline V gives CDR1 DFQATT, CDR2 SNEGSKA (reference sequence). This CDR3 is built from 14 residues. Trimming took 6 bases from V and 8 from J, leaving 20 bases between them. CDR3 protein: CSAGAGTLLDEQFF. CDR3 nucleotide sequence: TGCAGTGCAGGGGCGGGGACTCTCCTCGATGAGCAGTTCTTC.

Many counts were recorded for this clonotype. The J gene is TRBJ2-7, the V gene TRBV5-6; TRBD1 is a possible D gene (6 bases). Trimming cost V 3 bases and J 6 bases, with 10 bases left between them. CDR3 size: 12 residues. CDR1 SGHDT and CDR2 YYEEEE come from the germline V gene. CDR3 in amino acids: CASSSQGFEQYF. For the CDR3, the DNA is TGTGCCAGCAGCTCACAGGGCTTCGAGCAGTACTTC.

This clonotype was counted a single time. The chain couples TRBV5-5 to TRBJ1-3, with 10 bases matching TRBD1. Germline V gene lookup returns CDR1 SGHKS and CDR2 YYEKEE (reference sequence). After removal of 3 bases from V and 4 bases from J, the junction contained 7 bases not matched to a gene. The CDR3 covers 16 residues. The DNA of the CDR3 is TGTGCCAGCAGCTCGCCGGGACAGGGGACAGGAAACACCATATATTTT. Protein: CASSSPGQGTGNTIYF.

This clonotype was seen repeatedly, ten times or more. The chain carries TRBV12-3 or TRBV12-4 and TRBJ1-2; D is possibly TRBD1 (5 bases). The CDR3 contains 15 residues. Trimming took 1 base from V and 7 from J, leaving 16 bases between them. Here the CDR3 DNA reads TGTGCCAGCAGTTTAGGTCCTCCAGGGCGGGGTGGCTACACCTTC. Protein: CASSLGPPGRGGYTF.

This CDR3 reads CSAHFNRVNIQYF. CDR3 sequence (DNA): TGCAGTGCTCACTTTAACAGGGTCAACATTCAGTACTTC. The V and J genes are TRBV20-1 and TRBJ2-4; D is perhaps TRBD1 (6 bases). From germline, CDR1 is DFQATT and CDR2 SNEGSKA (reference sequence). The V end lost 5 bases, the J end lost 7 bases, and 15 bases lay between the germline ends. The CDR3 sequence is 13 residues long.

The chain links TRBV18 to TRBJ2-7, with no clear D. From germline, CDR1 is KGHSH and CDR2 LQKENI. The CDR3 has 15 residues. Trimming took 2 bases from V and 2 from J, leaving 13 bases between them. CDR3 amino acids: CASSPSGRSTYEQYF. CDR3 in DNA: TGTGCCAGCTCACCATCGGGCAGGTCAACCTACGAGCAGTACTTC.

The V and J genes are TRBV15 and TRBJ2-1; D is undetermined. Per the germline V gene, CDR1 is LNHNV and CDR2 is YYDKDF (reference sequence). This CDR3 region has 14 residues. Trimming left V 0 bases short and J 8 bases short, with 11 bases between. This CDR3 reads CATSRERRRYEQFF. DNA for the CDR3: TGTGCCACCAGCAGAGAAAGGCGAAGGTATGAGCAGTTCTTC.

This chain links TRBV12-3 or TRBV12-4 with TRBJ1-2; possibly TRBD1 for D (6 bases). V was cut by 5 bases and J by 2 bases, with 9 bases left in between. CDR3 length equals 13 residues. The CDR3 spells CASSHDRNYGYTF. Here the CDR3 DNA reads TGTGCCAGCAGTCACGACAGGAACTATGGCTACACCTTC.

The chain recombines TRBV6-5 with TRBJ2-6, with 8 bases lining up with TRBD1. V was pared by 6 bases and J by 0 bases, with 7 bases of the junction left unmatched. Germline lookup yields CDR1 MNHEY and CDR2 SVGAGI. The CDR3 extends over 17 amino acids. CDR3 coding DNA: TGTGCCAGCAGGCCCGGACAGGGTAGCTCTGGGGCCAACGTCCTGACTTTC. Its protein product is CASRPGQGSSGANVLTF.

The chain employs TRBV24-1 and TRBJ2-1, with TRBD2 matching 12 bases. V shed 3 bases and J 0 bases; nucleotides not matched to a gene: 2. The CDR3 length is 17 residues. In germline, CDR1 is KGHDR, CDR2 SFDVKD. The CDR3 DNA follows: TGTGCCACCAGTGATAGGACTAGCGGGACCTCCTACAATGAGCAGTTCTTC. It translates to CATSDRTSGTSYNEQFF.

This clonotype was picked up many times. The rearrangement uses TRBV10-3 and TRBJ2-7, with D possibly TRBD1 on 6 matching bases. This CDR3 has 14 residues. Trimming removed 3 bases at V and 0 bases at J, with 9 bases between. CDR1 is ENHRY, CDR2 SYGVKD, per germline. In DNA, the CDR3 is TGTGCCATCAGTGAACAGGGCTCCTCCTACGAGCAGTACTTC. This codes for CAISEQGSSYEQYF.

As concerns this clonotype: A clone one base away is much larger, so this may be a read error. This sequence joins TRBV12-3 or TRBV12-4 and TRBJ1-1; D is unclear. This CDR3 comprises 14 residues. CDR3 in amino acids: CASSLATGKTEASF. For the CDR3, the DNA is TGTGCCAGCAGTTTAGCCACGGGGAAAACTGAAGCTTCCTTT.

The CDR3 coding sequence is TGTGCCAGCAGTCTACAGGGGTCCTCTGGAAACACCATATATTTT. Amino acid sequence: CASSLQGSSGNTIYF. This chain uses TRBV2 with TRBJ1-3; 7 nucleotides line up with TRBD1. Trimming removed 5 bases from V and 0 bases from J; junction bases left unmatched: 4. There are 15 residues in the CDR3. Germline V CDR1 and CDR2: SNHLY, FYNNEI.

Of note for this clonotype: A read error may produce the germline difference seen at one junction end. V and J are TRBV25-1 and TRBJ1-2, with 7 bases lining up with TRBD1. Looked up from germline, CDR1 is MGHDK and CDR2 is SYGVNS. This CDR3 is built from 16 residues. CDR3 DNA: TGTGCCATCAGTGAGTCTTATGCAGGGACAGCTAATGGCTACACCTTC. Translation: CAISESYAGTANGYTF.

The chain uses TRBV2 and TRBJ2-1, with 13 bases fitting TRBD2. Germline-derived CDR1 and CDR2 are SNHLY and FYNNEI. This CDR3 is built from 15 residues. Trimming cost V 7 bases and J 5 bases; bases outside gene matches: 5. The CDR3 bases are TGTGCCAGCAAACCGGGACTAGCGGGGAACAATGAGCAGTTCTTC. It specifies CASKPGLAGNNEQFF. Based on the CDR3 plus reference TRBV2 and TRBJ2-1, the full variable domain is EPEVTQTPSHQVTQMGQEVILRCVPISNHLYFYWYRQILGQKVEFLVSFYNNEISEKSEIFDDQFSVERPDGSNFTLKIRSTKLEDSAMYFCASKPGLAGNNEQFFGPGTRLTVL.

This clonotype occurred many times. DNA for the CDR3: TGTGCCAGCAGCTCGCAGATAATGAACACTGAAGCTTTCTTT. Amino acids: CASSSQIMNTEAFF. The chain recombines TRBV5-6 with TRBJ1-1, with no clear D. Germline CDR1 reads SGHDT; CDR2 reads YYEEEE. V was clipped by 3 bases and J by 0 bases, with 9 bases between them. The CDR3 consists of 14 residues.

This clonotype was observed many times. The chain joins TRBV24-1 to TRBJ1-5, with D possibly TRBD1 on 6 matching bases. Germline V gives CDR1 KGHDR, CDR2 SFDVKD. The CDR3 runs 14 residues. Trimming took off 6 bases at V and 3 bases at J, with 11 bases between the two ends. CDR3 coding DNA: TGTGCCACCAGTCGACAGGACACCAATCAGCCCCAGCATTTT. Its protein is CATSRQDTNQPQHF.

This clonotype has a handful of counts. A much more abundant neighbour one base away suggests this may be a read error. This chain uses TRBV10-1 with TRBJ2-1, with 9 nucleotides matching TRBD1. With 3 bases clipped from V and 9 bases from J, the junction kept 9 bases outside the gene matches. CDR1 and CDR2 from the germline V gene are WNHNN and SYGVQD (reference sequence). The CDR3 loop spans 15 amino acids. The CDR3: CASSEGSTGGGEQFF. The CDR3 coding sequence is TGCGCCAGCAGTGAAGGCTCGACAGGGGGAGGTGAGCAGTTCTTC.

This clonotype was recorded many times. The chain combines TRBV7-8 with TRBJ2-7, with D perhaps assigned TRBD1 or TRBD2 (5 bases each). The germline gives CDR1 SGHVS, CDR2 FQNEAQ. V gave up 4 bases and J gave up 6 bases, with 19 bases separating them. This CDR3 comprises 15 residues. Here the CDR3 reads CASSSEAGTQGEQYF. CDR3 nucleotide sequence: TGTGCCAGCAGCTCGGAGGCCGGGACGCAAGGCGAGCAGTACTTC.

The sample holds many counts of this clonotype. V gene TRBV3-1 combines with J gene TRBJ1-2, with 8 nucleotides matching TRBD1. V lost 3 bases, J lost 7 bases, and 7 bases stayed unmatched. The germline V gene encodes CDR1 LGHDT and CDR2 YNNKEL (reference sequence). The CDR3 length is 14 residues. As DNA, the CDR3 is TGTGCCAGCAGCCACGGACAGGGCGCTGGTGGCTACACCTTC. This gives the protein CASSHGQGAGGYTF.

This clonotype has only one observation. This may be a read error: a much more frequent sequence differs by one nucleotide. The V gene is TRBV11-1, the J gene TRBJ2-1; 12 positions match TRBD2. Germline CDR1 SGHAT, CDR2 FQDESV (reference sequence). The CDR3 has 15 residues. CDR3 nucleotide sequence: TGTGCCAGCAGCTTCTCGACTAGCGGGAGCCATGAGCAGTCCTTC. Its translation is CASSFSTSGSHEQSF.

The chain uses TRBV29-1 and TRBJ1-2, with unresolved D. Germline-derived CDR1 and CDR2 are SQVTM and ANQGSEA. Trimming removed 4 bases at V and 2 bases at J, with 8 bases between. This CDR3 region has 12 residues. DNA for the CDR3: TGCAGCGTTGGGGCAGACAACTATGGCTACACCTTC. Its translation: CSVGADNYGYTF.

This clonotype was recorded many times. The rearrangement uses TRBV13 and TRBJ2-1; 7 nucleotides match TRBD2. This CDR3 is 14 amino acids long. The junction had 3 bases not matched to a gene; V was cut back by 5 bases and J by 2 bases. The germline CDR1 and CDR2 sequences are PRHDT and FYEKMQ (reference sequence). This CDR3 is CASSLLAPYNEQFF. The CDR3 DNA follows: TGTGCCAGCAGCCTACTAGCGCCCTACAATGAGCAGTTCTTC.

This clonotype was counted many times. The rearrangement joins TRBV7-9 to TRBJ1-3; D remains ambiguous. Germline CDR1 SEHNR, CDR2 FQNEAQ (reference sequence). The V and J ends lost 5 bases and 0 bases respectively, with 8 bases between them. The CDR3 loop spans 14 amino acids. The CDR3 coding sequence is TGTGCCAGCAGCCTAGGAACCTCTGGAAACACCATATATTTT. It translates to CASSLGTSGNTIYF.